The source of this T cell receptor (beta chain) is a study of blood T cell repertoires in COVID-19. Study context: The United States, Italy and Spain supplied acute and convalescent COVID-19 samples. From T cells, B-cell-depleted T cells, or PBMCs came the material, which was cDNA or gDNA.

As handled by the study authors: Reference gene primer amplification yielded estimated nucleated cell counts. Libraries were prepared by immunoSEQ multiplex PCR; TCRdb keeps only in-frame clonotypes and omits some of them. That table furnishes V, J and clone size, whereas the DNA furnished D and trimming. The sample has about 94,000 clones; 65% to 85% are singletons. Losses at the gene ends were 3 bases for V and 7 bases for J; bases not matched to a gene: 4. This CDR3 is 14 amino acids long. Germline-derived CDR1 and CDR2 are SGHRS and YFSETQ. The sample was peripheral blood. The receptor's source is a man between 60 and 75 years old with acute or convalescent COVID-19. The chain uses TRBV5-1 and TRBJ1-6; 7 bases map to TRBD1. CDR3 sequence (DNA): TGCGCCAGCAGCTCCGGGACAGACAATTCACCCCTCCACTTT. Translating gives CASSSGTDNSPLHF.